This T cell receptor (beta chain) appears in the sequencing data of a study of a mutant IDH1 vaccine in newly diagnosed glioma. Background on the study: Following radiotherapy alone, or alongside temozolomide cycles, vaccination was started after an interval of 4-6 weeks. The sex distribution of treated patients was 62.5% male and about 38% female, with a mean age of roughly 40 years. Earlier care involved radiotherapy, temozolomide, or both, and the majority received both. Study-level results: The study observed vaccine-induced immune responses in roughly 95% of patients.

Indicated time point: week 23, last vaccination. It was 300 ug of mutant IDH1 20-mer peptide that made up each vaccine dose, given with topical imiquimod. In the case of this clone: Its specificity is not known.

Sequencing used immunoSEQ multiplex PCR; TCRdb keeps in-frame clones, though not all of them. The sample gives around 56,000 clones, 80% to 90% of which show up once; around 8.4% is in the top ten. The sequence came from a woman aged 40 to 55 with glioma. Some clones in this sample may be carry-over from other donors' samples. The sequences come from PBMCs, collected from a glioma patient whose treatment included an IDH1 peptide vaccine.

The DNA for the CDR3 is TGTGCCACCAGCGGGTCCACTGGAAACACCATATATTTT. Amino acid sequence: CATSGSTGNTIYF. This chain uses TRBV15 with TRBJ1-3; D unclear. This CDR3 is built from 13 residues. In germline, CDR1 is LNHNV, CDR2 YYDKDF (reference sequence). V lost 5 bases, J lost 2 bases, and 7 bases lay in between.